Listed here are 25 T cell receptor beta chains from one sample, sequenced in a study of shared T cell receptors in the human thymus. Produced via immunoSEQ multiplex PCR; TCRdb's table is partial and in-frame only. The sample shows 700,000 or so clones, over 75% of them seen only once. The sample also formed part of further work on human thymus T cells.

Sequenced: thymocytes. The receptors come from a girl under two years old with a congenital heart defect.

This chain uses TRBV14 with TRBJ1-6, with D unresolved. Trimming removed 4 bases at V and 8 bases at J, with 27 bases between. The CDR3 length is 19 residues. Per the germline V gene, CDR1 is SGHDN and CDR2 is FVKESK. The CDR3 here is CASSLHLMAAPGVYSPLHF. The CDR3 DNA sequence: TGTGCCAGCAGCCTCCACCTAATGGCAGCCCCAGGTGTATATTCACCCCTCCACTTT. The full variable domain, rest sourced from reference TRBV14 and TRBJ1-6, is EAGVTQFPSHSVIEKGQTVTLRCDPISGHDNLYWYRRVMGKEIKFLLHFVKESKQDESGMPNNRFLAERTGGTYSTLKVQPAELEDSGVYFCASSLHLMAAPGVYSPLHFGNGTRLTVT.

The chain couples TRBV28 to TRBJ2-2, with D unresolved. The CDR3 runs 14 residues. V was trimmed by 5 bases and J by 7 bases, leaving 14 bases between them. The germline V gene has CDR1 MDHEN and CDR2 SYDVKM. In DNA form, the CDR3 reads TGTGCCAGCAGTCGCGCACTACCCCTCGGGGAGCTGTTTTTT. Its translation is CASSRALPLGELFF.

The V gene is TRBV5-1, the J gene TRBJ1-5; the D gene is possibly TRBD1 (6 bases). This CDR3 has 15 amino acids. Germline CDR1 is SGHRS and CDR2 is YFSETQ. Between the trimmed V and J ends, which lost 0 bases and 4 bases, there was a span of 11 bases. Written as DNA, the CDR3 is TGCGCCAGCAGCTTGGGTAGGGACAAGAATCAGCCCCAGCATTTT. The encoded protein is CASSLGRDKNQPQHF.

The chain carries TRBV5-5 and TRBJ1-2; no firm D call. V was trimmed by 4 bases and J by 1 base, leaving 11 bases between them. The CDR3 contains 14 residues. Germline loops: CDR1 SGHKS, CDR2 YYEKEE (reference sequence). The chain's CDR3 is CASSPRGGNYGYTF. CDR3 coding DNA: TGTGCCAGCAGCCCCCGGGGTGGTAACTATGGCTACACCTTC.

The chain carries TRBV6-5 and TRBJ2-1; 7 nucleotides line up with TRBD1. The CDR3 covers 14 residues. Looked up from germline, CDR1 is MNHEY and CDR2 is SVGAGI. With 2 bases clipped from V and 5 bases from J, the junction kept 3 bases outside the gene matches. The CDR3 sequence: CASSYGTADNEQFF. CDR3 in DNA: TGTGCCAGCAGTTACGGGACAGCGGACAATGAGCAGTTCTTC.

The chain combines TRBV5-1 with TRBJ2-4, with TRBD2 matching 7 bases. J gave up 6 bases and V 4 bases, and 16 bases lay outside the gene matches. The CDR3 length is 17 residues. Germline assignment: CDR1 SGHRS and CDR2 YFSETQ. Written as DNA, the CDR3 is TGCGCCAGCAGCCTGGCCGGCGGGGGTCAATTAGGAAACATTCAGTACTTC. It encodes CASSLAGGGQLGNIQYF.

The chain has TRBV5-6 and TRBJ2-1, with TRBD1 matching over 10 bases. Germline V gives CDR1 SGHDT, CDR2 YYEEEE. The length of the CDR3 is 17 residues. V trimming: 3 bases; J trimming: 5 bases; junction bases outside the gene matches: 11. The CDR3 here is CASSSYRDRGLNNEQFF. CDR3 in DNA: TGTGCCAGCAGCTCCTACCGGGACAGGGGTTTGAACAATGAGCAGTTCTTC.

The chain couples TRBV7-2 to TRBJ1-1; unclear D gene. V gave up 4 bases and J gave up 9 bases, with 9 bases separating them. Germline V CDR1 and CDR2: SGHTA, FQGNSA. CDR3 length: 11 amino acids. In nucleotides, the CDR3 is TGTGCCAGCAGCTCCGGGGTCCAAGCTTTCTTT. Amino acid sequence: CASSSGVQAFF. The entire variable domain, with the rest obtained from reference TRBV7-2 and TRBJ1-1, is as follows: GAGVSQSPSNKVTEKGKDVELRCDPISGHTALYWYRQSLGQGLEFLIYFQGNSAPDKSGLPSDRFSAERTGGSVSTLTIQRTQQEDSAVYLCASSSGVQAFFGQGTRLTVV.

The chain recombines TRBV28 with TRBJ1-2; TRBD1 might be the D (6 bases). This CDR3 contains 14 residues. V was cut by 5 bases and J by 6 bases, with 16 bases left in between. Germline CDR1 reads MDHEN; CDR2 reads SYDVKM. CDR3 bases: TGTGCCAGCAGTCACAGGGAACGGTCTAATGGCTACACCTTC. Its translation: CASSHRERSNGYTF.

The CDR3 protein is CASSLGGQSQETQYF. Written as DNA, the CDR3 is TGCGCCAGCAGCTTGGGGGGACAATCCCAAGAGACCCAGTACTTC. V usage is TRBV5-1 and J usage is TRBJ2-5; weak D call: TRBD1 (6 bases). V was trimmed by 0 bases and J by 1 base, leaving 10 bases between them. The CDR3 sequence is 15 residues long. Germline CDR1 SGHRS, CDR2 YFSETQ.

Here the CDR3 DNA reads TGTGCCAGCAGTGTGGGGCGGGACAGGGTCTATGGCTACACCTTC. Translated, it gives CASSVGRDRVYGYTF. The rearrangement links TRBV6-1 to TRBJ1-2, with 9 bases that match TRBD1. Germline-derived CDR1 and CDR2 are MNHNS and SASEGT. V trimming: 4 bases; J trimming: 4 bases; junction bases outside the gene matches: 7. This CDR3 has 15 residues.

This clone was detected only once. This chain joins TRBV9 and TRBJ1-3; 7 nucleotides align to TRBD1. CDR3 size: 15 residues. Germline assignment: CDR1 SGDLS and CDR2 YYNGEE. V lost 3 bases and J lost 0; bases outside the gene matches: 3. The CDR3 reads CASSGQGHSGNTIYF. The CDR3 coding sequence is TGTGCCAGCAGCGGACAGGGACACTCTGGAAACACCATATATTTT.

This clone was observed a few times. J is TRBJ2-5 and V is TRBV5-6; 7 bases align to TRBD1. The germline V gene has CDR1 SGHDT and CDR2 YYEEEE. J lost 3 bases, V lost 0 bases, and 2 bases had no gene match. The CDR3 totals 14 residues. CDR3: CASSLGDREETQYF. CDR3 nucleotides: TGTGCCAGCAGCTTGGGGGACAGAGAAGAGACCCAGTACTTC.

The chain links TRBV27 to TRBJ1-1; tentatively, D is TRBD1 (5 bases). CDR1 is MNHEY, CDR2 SMNVEV, per germline (reference sequence). V lost 3 bases and J 1 base, leaving 12 bases between the germline ends. The CDR3 has 15 amino acids. The chain's CDR3 is CASSFQGESNTEAFF. The CDR3 DNA reads TGTGCCAGCAGTTTTCAGGGTGAATCGAACACTGAAGCTTTCTTT.

The chain has TRBV2 and TRBJ1-3; TRBD1 might be the D (5 bases). CDR3 length equals 14 residues. The ends were cut back, 4 bases at V and 2 bases at J, with 9 bases in the middle. Germline CDR1 and CDR2: SNHLY and FYNNEI. CDR3 residues: CASSAETAGNTIYF. The CDR3 region has the DNA TGTGCCAGCAGTGCCGAGACAGCTGGAAACACCATATATTTT.

The chain couples TRBV2 to TRBJ2-3, with 13 nucleotides matching TRBD2. V was clipped by 7 bases and J by 5 bases; unmatched bases: 6. Germline lookup yields CDR1 SNHLY and CDR2 FYNNEI. The CDR3 contains 15 residues. The CDR3 coding sequence is TGTGCCAGCAATAGACTAGCGGGGGGTGAAGATACGCAGTATTTT. Translating gives CASNRLAGGEDTQYF.

The CDR3 loop reads CASSLIPPSRGKANYGYTF. CDR3 coding DNA: TGTGCCAGTAGCCTCATTCCACCGTCAAGAGGGAAAGCTAACTATGGCTACACCTTC. V and J are TRBV19 and TRBJ1-2, with no clear D. This CDR3 has 19 amino acids. In germline, CDR1 is LNHDA, CDR2 SQIVND (reference sequence). V lost 6 bases and J lost 0, with 26 bases in between.

V and J are TRBV9 and TRBJ2-3, with 15 bases identical to TRBD2. Germline V gives CDR1 SGDLS, CDR2 YYNGEE. The CDR3 runs to 20 residues. After removal of 3 bases from V and 2 bases from J, the junction contained 13 bases not matched to a gene. The CDR3 here is CASSDNGTSGGRRDTDTQYF. CDR3 coding DNA: TGTGCCAGCAGCGATAACGGGACTAGCGGGGGGCGAAGGGACACAGATACGCAGTATTTT.

CDR3 DNA: TGTGCCAGCAGCTTAAGGGAGGATGGTGAGCAGTTCTTC. It codes for CASSLREDGEQFF. This chain joins TRBV11-2 and TRBJ2-1, with a tentative D call TRBD2 (6 bases). Germline values: CDR1 SGHAT, CDR2 FQNNGV. Trimming removed 2 bases at V and 9 bases at J, with 11 bases between. This CDR3 has 13 amino acids.

The V and J genes are TRBV6-4 and TRBJ2-1, with a weak D call TRBD2 (6 bases). The CDR3 is 15 amino acids. CDR1 is MRHNA, CDR2 SNTAGT, per germline. V lost 6 bases to trimming and J lost 4 bases, with 16 bases between them. The CDR3: CASSMEGHSYNEQFF. CDR3 DNA sequence: TGTGCCAGCAGCATGGAGGGCCATTCTTACAATGAGCAGTTCTTC.

The chain links TRBV10-1 to TRBJ2-5; 11 bases line up with TRBD2. V shed 0 bases, J shed 2 bases, and the junction held 2 bases outside the gene matches. The CDR3 length is 16 residues. Per germline, CDR1 WNHNN and CDR2 SYGVQD (reference sequence). This chain's CDR3 is CASSESGTSGQETQYF. The CDR3 coding sequence is TGCGCCAGCAGTGAGTCAGGGACTAGCGGACAAGAGACCCAGTACTTC.

V and J are TRBV5-6 and TRBJ1-6; TRBD1 agrees at 7 bases. Germline V gives CDR1 SGHDT, CDR2 YYEEEE. V shed 0 bases, J shed 7 bases, and the junction held 4 bases outside the gene matches. The CDR3 covers 15 residues. The CDR3 spells CASSLEQGLNSPLHF. The CDR3 DNA is TGTGCCAGCAGCTTGGAACAGGGGCTCAATTCACCCCTCCACTTT.

The genes are TRBV5-1 and TRBJ2-7; 8 nucleotides match TRBD2. This CDR3 has 18 amino acids. V lost 4 bases and J lost 6; bases outside the gene matches: 21. The germline V gene encodes CDR1 SGHRS and CDR2 YFSETQ. DNA for the CDR3: TGCGCCAGCAGCCCTAGGAACTTTAGCGGGGCGAACTCTGGCGAGCAGTACTTC. Its translation: CASSPRNFSGANSGEQYF.

The chain couples TRBV2 to TRBJ2-5, with TRBD2 identical over 8 bases. This CDR3 comprises 17 residues. With V trimmed by 0 bases and J by 5 bases, 11 bases remained unmatched. Germline CDR1 reads SNHLY; CDR2 reads FYNNEI. The CDR3 spells CASSEAVRGDMGETQYF. The CDR3 DNA follows: TGTGCCAGCAGTGAAGCCGTGCGGGGGGATATGGGGGAGACCCAGTACTTC.

The CDR3 DNA sequence: TGTGCCAGCAGCGCAAACAGGGGAACGGTTTTACGAACTGAAGCTTTCTTT. Translating it yields CASSANRGTVLRTEAFF. This chain links TRBV11-2 with TRBJ1-1, with 7 bases fitting TRBD1. The V gene's germline CDR1 is SGHAT and CDR2 FQNNGV. Trimming removed 5 bases from V and 5 bases from J; junction bases left unmatched: 17. The CDR3 covers 17 residues.